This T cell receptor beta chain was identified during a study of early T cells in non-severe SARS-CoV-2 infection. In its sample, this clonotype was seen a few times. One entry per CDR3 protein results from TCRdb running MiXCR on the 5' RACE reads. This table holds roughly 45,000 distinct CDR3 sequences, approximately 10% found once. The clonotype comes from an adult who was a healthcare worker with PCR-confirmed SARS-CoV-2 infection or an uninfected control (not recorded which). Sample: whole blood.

DNA for the CDR3: TGCAGTGCTCATATCAGCGGGAGGGCCTTAGATACGCAGTATTTT. It encodes CSAHISGRALDTQYF. This chain connects TRBV20-1 to TRBJ2-3, with 10 bases matching TRBD2. The germline CDR1 and CDR2 sequences are DFQATT and SNEGSKA (reference sequence). The J segment lost 5 bases and the V segment lost 5 bases, leaving 10 bases of the junction unmatched. The CDR3 runs to 15 residues.